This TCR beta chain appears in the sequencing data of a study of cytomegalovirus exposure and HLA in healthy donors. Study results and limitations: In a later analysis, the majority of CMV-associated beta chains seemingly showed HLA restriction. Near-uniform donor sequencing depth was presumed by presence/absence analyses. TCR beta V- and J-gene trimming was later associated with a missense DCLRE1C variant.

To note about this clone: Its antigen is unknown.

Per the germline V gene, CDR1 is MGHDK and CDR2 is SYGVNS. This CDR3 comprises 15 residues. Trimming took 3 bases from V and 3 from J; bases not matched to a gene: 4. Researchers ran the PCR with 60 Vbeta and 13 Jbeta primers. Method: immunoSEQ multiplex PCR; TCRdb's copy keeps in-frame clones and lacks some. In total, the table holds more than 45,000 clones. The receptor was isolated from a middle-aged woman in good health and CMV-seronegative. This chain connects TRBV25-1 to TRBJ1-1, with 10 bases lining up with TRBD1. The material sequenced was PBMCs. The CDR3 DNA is TGTGCCAGCAGTGACCCCGGACAGGGGGACACTGAAGCTTTCTTT. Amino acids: CASSDPGQGDTEAFF.